Below are 8 T cell receptor beta chains sequenced from a single sample in a study of cytomegalovirus exposure and HLA in healthy donors. A multiplex PCR was run with 60 Vbeta primers and 13 Jbeta primers. TCRdb keeps only in-frame clones here, not all; method: immunoSEQ multiplex PCR. The sample contains about 100,000 clones, under 85% of which appear only once. Specimen: PBMCs. Receptors were obtained from a woman aged 40 to 50 in good health and CMV-seronegative.

V gene TRBV11-2 combines with J gene TRBJ2-1; 9 nucleotides agree with TRBD1. CDR3 length: 14 amino acids. Germline assignment: CDR1 SGHAT and CDR2 FQNNGV. With V trimmed by 5 bases and J by 5 bases, 4 bases remained unmatched. The CDR3 DNA follows: TGTGCCAGCAGCCGGACAGGGGTCGACAATGAGCAGTTCTTC. Protein product: CASSRTGVDNEQFF.

The chain carries TRBV7-2 and TRBJ2-5; 8 bases align to TRBD2. TRBJ2-7 explains the end of the DNA better; the J call may be wrong. CDR3 length: 15 residues. CDR1 is SGHTA and CDR2 is FQGNSA in the germline V gene. The chain's CDR3 is CASSLAWTSFYEQYF. CDR3 nucleotide sequence: TGTGCCAGCAGCTTAGCCTGGACTAGCTTCTACGAGCAGTACTTC.

This clone was picked up one time. The genes are TRBV4-1 and TRBJ2-5, with 8 bases lining up with TRBD2. CDR3 length: 14 amino acids. Germline CDR1 reads MGHRA; CDR2 reads YSYEKL. V shed 0 bases and J 5 bases; nucleotides not matched to a gene: 2. CDR3 DNA: TGCGCCAGCAGCCAAGAACTAGCGGCTGAGACCCAGTACTTC. Translating gives CASSQELAAETQYF.

The V and J genes are TRBV2 and TRBJ2-1, with 11 bases lining up with TRBD2. The CDR3 runs to 13 residues. Germline CDR1 and CDR2: SNHLY and FYNNEI. Trimming at V came to 11 bases and at J to 9 bases, leaving 9 bases not matched to a gene. This CDR3 reads CAASLAGVSEQFF. The CDR3 DNA reads as TGTGCCGCCTCACTAGCGGGAGTAAGTGAGCAGTTCTTC. Together with reference TRBV2 and TRBJ2-1, the CDR3 gives the full variable domain: EPEVTQTPSHQVTQMGQEVILRCVPISNHLYFYWYRQILGQKVEFLVSFYNNEISEKSEIFDDQFSVERPDGSNFTLKIRSTKLEDSAMYFCAASLAGVSEQFFGPGTRLTVL.

The genes are TRBV6-1 and TRBJ2-1; 8 nucleotides agree with TRBD2. J gave up 4 bases and V 4 bases, and 3 bases lay outside the gene matches. This CDR3 is built from 14 residues. Germline assignment: CDR1 MNHNS and CDR2 SASEGT. This CDR3 is CASSVERGYNEQFF. CDR3 DNA sequence: TGTGCCAGCAGTGTGGAGCGGGGGTACAATGAGCAGTTCTTC.

The rearrangement joins TRBV30 to TRBJ2-2; 7 bases fit TRBD2. The CDR3 sequence is 14 residues long. Unmatched junction bases numbered 7, after V lost 7 bases and J lost 2 bases. The germline V gene encodes CDR1 GTSNPN and CDR2 SVGIG (reference sequence). The CDR3: CASGGGINTGELFF. As DNA, the CDR3 is TGTGCCTCTGGGGGGGGAATAAACACCGGGGAGCTGTTTTTT.

V gene TRBV27 combines with J gene TRBJ2-1; 10 bases map to TRBD1. This CDR3 has 14 residues. J gave up 6 bases and V 8 bases, and 7 bases lay outside the gene matches. The germline gives CDR1 MNHEY, CDR2 SMNVEV (reference sequence). The DNA of the CDR3 is TGTGCCAGCGAACCGGGACAGGGGCCCAATGAGCAGTTCTTC. Its protein product is CASEPGQGPNEQFF.

The chain uses TRBV4-3 and TRBJ2-7; possible D gene TRBD2, 7 bases. The germline gives CDR1 LGHNA, CDR2 YSLEER. The V end was cut by 4 bases, the J end by 4 bases, with 26 bases between. CDR3 size: 18 residues. The CDR3 DNA sequence: TGCGCCAGCAGCCGGGGTGGGGGAGGGGGGTCCCTAATGTACGAGCAGTACTTC. Its protein product is CASSRGGGGGSLMYEQYF.